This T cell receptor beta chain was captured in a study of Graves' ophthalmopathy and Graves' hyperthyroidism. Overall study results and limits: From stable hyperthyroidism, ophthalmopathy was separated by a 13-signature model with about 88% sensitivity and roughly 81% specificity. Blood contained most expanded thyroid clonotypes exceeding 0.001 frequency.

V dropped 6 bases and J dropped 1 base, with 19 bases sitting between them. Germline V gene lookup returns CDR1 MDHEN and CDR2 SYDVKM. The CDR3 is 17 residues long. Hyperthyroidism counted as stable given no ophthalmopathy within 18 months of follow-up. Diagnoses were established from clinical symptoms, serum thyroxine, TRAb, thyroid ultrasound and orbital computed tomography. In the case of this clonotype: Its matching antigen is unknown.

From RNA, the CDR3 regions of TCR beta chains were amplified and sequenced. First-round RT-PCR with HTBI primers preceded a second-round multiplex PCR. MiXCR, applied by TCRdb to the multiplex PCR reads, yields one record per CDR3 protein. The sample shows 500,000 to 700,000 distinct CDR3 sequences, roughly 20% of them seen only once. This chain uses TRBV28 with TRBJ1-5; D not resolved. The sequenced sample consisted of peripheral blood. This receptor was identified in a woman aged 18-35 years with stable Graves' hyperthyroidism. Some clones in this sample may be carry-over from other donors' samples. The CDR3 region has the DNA TGTGCCAGCAGCCTGGCCCGAGGTAGGGCGAGCAATCAGCCCCAGCATTTT. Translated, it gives CASSLARGRASNQPQHF. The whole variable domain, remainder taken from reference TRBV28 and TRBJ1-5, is DVKVTQSSRYLVKRTGEKVFLECVQDMDHENMFWYRQDPGLGLRLIYFSYDVKMKEKGDIPEGYSVSREKKERFSLILESASTNQTSMYLCASSLARGRASNQPQHFGDGTRLSIL.